Listed below are T cell receptor beta chains from one sample, sequenced in a study of identical twins. One entry per CDR3 protein results from TCRdb running MiXCR on the 5' RACE reads. The data contain about 480,000 distinct CDR3 sequences, 13% to 15% of them singletons. These data also formed part of another study, on yellow fever vaccine responses in identical twins.

Material for sequencing was CD4+ T cells sorted from blood. These receptors came from a woman aged 18-30 years in good health. CDR3s include the opening cysteine and the closing phenylalanine or tryptophan. Fields, in order: clone size, V gene, D gene, J gene, CDR3 DNA, CDR3 protein. A D gene is named only where the DNA matches it firmly. Only part of the rows carry a size: once, few, many, or a class if the clone is expanded.

size: few
V: TRBV5-6
D: NA
J: TRBJ1-4
DNA: TGTGCCAGCAGCCCGGGAGCAACTAATGAAAAACTGTTTTTT
CDR3: CASSPGATNEKLFF

size: NA
V: TRBV10-3
D: TRBD2
J: TRBJ2-1
DNA: TGTGCCACGGAAGGGAGAGCGGGAGCCTACAATGAGCAGTTCTTC
CDR3: CATEGRAGAYNEQFF

size: NA
V: TRBV4-2
D: TRBD2
J: TRBJ2-3
DNA: TGTGCCAGCAGCCAAGGGGGACTAGCGGGAGTGTTCACCCGAACAGATACGCAGTATTTT
CDR3: CASSQGGLAGVFTRTDTQYF

size: few
V: TRBV5-1
D: TRBD2
J: TRBJ2-1
DNA: TGCGCCAGCAGCCCCTCAATACTAGCGGGAGGGGAGGAGCAGTTCTTC
CDR3: CASSPSILAGGEEQFF

size: NA
V: TRBV20-1
D: NA
J: TRBJ2-3
DNA: TGCAGTGCTAGTTGGGCTTCCACAGATACGCAGTATTTT
CDR3: CSASWASTDTQYF

size: few
V: TRBV5-6
D: TRBD2
J: TRBJ2-1
DNA: TGTGCCAGCAGCTTGCTCAAGGGACTAGCGGGAGTCGGCGGTCAGTTCTTC
CDR3: CASSLLKGLAGVGGQFF

size: many
V: TRBV29-1
D: NA
J: TRBJ1-2
DNA: TGCAGCGTTGACCAAGGCGCGTACTATGGCTACACCTTC
CDR3: CSVDQGAYYGYTF

size: many
V: TRBV29-1
D: NA
J: TRBJ2-7
DNA: TGCAGCACTCAGGGACCGAGGGGAGGCGAGCAGTACTTC
CDR3: CSTQGPRGGEQYF

size: NA
V: TRBV2
D: NA
J: TRBJ2-2
DNA: TGTGCCAGCAGTCCAAGGACCCTTAGCGCTGACACCGGGGAGCTGTTTTTT
CDR3: CASSPRTLSADTGELFF

size: few
V: TRBV11-2
D: TRBD2
J: TRBJ2-4
DNA: TGTGCCAGCAGCTTAGGGCTGTCTAGCGGGGAGAGAATTCAGTACTTC
CDR3: CASSLGLSSGERIQYF

size: NA
V: TRBV4-1
D: TRBD1
J: TRBJ1-2
DNA: TGCGCCAGCAGCCAAGAAAGGAGGGAGGCGGGACAGAAAAAGGATGGCTACACCTTC
CDR3: CASSQERREAGQKKDGYTF

size: NA
V: TRBV20-1
D: TRBD1
J: TRBJ2-7
DNA: TGCAGTGCTCCGCAGGGGGCTCGCTACGAGCAGTACTTC
CDR3: CSAPQGARYEQYF

size: NA
V: TRBV7-2
D: NA
J: TRBJ2-5
DNA: TGTGCCAGCAGCTTAGGCAGGGATGAGACCCAGTACTTC
CDR3: CASSLGRDETQYF

size: few
V: TRBV29-1
D: NA
J: TRBJ2-7
DNA: TGCAGCGTTGTGTGCACAAAGGGGCGGTGGGACGAGCAGTACTTC
CDR3: CSVVCTKGRWDEQYF

size: few
V: TRBV12-5
D: NA
J: TRBJ2-5
DNA: TGTGCTAGTGGCCCCGGTAAGGGGACCCAGTACTTC
CDR3: CASGPGKGTQYF

size: NA
V: TRBV24-1
D: TRBD1
J: TRBJ2-3
DNA: TGTGCCACCAGTGATAGGGGAGTGGACAGGGGTAGGGATACGCAGTATTTT
CDR3: CATSDRGVDRGRDTQYF

size: many
V: TRBV25-1
D: TRBD2
J: TRBJ2-7
DNA: TGTGCCAGCAGTGATCCCGATCCGGGACTAGCGGGAGAAACCTCCTACGAGCAGTACTTC
CDR3: CASSDPDPGLAGETSYEQYF

size: few
V: TRBV29-1
D: TRBD2
J: TRBJ2-1
DNA: TGCAGTTCTGCGGGGGGTCCAAGCTCCTACAATGAGCAGTTCTTC
CDR3: CSSAGGPSSYNEQFF

size: NA
V: TRBV14
D: TRBD1
J: TRBJ2-3
DNA: TGTGCCAGCAGCCAGGAGACAGGGGGCCGGCCGCCAGATACGCAGTATTTT
CDR3: CASSQETGGRPPDTQYF

size: many
V: TRBV4-3
D: NA
J: TRBJ1-3
DNA: TGCGCCAGCAGCCAAGATCGAATCTCTGGAAACACCATATATTTT
CDR3: CASSQDRISGNTIYF

size: NA
V: TRBV28
D: TRBD2
J: TRBJ2-1
DNA: TGTGCCAGCAGTTCTTTCGCGGGGGGGGCCTATGAGCAGTTCTTC
CDR3: CASSSFAGGAYEQFF

size: few
V: TRBV21-1
D: NA
J: TRBJ2-1
DNA: TGTGCCAGCAGCAAAGAACCCAGGGGAATCGATGAGCAGTTCTTC
CDR3: CASSKEPRGIDEQFF

size: NA
V: TRBV3-1
D: NA
J: TRBJ2-7
DNA: TGTGCCAGCAGCAATGCCGGCGAGCAGTACTTC
CDR3: CASSNAGEQYF

size: many
V: TRBV4-1
D: NA
J: TRBJ2-3
DNA: TGCGCCAGCAGCCAAGATACCAGGACCATCACGTATTTT
CDR3: CASSQDTRTITYF

size: NA
V: TRBV12-3/TRBV12-4
D: TRBD1
J: TRBJ2-7
DNA: TGTGCCAGCAGTGCAGCCGGACAGGGAGGCTACGAGCAGTACTTC
CDR3: CASSAAGQGGYEQYF

size: many
V: TRBV3-1
D: NA
J: TRBJ1-5
DNA: TGTGCCAGCAGCCAAGATGGGGTTGGCCAGCCCCAGCATTTT
CDR3: CASSQDGVGQPQHF

size: few
V: TRBV3-1
D: NA
J: TRBJ1-3
DNA: TGTGCCAGCAGCGAAAGGGTCAGTAACTCTGGAAACACCATATATTTT
CDR3: CASSERVSNSGNTIYF

size: NA
V: TRBV7-9
D: NA
J: TRBJ2-2
DNA: TGTGCCAGCAGCCCCCAAGGGGACACCGGGGAGCTGTTTTTT
CDR3: CASSPQGDTGELFF

size: few
V: TRBV20-1
D: NA
J: TRBJ2-7
DNA: TGCAGTGCTAGAGTGTACACCCCGACCTCTAAGGAGCAGTACTTC
CDR3: CSARVYTPTSKEQYF

size: few
V: TRBV3-1
D: NA
J: TRBJ2-1
DNA: TGTGCCAGCAACGCGAGAGGCTTAGTGAGCTCCTACAATGAGCAGTTCTTC
CDR3: CASNARGLVSSYNEQFF

size: many
V: TRBV7-9
D: TRBD2
J: TRBJ2-1
DNA: TGTGCCAGCACGGGACTAGCGGGTAACAATGAGCAGTTCTTC
CDR3: CASTGLAGNNEQFF

size: many
V: TRBV29-1
D: TRBD1
J: TRBJ2-7
DNA: TGCAGCGTCGCACTAGGGACAGGGGGTGCCTACGAGCAGTACTTC
CDR3: CSVALGTGGAYEQYF

size: few
V: TRBV10-3
D: NA
J: TRBJ2-2
DNA: TGTGCCATCAGTGGGTCGCAGGGGCACACCGGGGAGCTGTTTTTT
CDR3: CAISGSQGHTGELFF

size: few
V: TRBV3-1
D: NA
J: TRBJ2-7
DNA: TGTGCCAGCAGCCGAACCCACAAAGATCAGTACTTC
CDR3: CASSRTHKDQYF

size: NA
V: TRBV11-2
D: NA
J: TRBJ2-1
DNA: TGTGCCAGCAGCCCTATTCGGGGCCAGAGCAATGAGCAGTTCTTC
CDR3: CASSPIRGQSNEQFF

size: many
V: TRBV5-5
D: NA
J: TRBJ2-7
DNA: TGTGCCAGCAGCTTGGAGTCCCGGGGAGGATTTGAGCAGTACTTC
CDR3: CASSLESRGGFEQYF

size: many
V: TRBV12-3/TRBV12-4
D: TRBD2
J: TRBJ2-3
DNA: TGTGCCAGCAGCCCGTACGGCGGGGGGGCAGGCGATACGCAGTATTTT
CDR3: CASSPYGGGAGDTQYF

size: NA
V: TRBV13
D: TRBD2
J: TRBJ2-7
DNA: TGTGCCAGCAGCTTGGGAGGGAAGGCCTACGAGCAGTACTTC
CDR3: CASSLGGKAYEQYF

size: many
V: TRBV15
D: NA
J: TRBJ2-7
DNA: TGTGCCACCAGCAGAGATCTGGGCGAGCAGTACTTC
CDR3: CATSRDLGEQYF

size: NA
V: TRBV6-2/TRBV6-3
D: NA
J: TRBJ2-5
DNA: TGTGCCAGCAGCCCTATAGCGGTACTCCAAGAGACCCAGTACTTC
CDR3: CASSPIAVLQETQYF

size: NA
V: TRBV7-2
D: TRBD2
J: TRBJ2-1
DNA: TGTGCCAGCCACCCCAGCGGGGGGGCGGGCGGGCAGTTCTTC
CDR3: CASHPSGGAGGQFF

size: NA
V: TRBV28
D: NA
J: TRBJ2-3
DNA: TGTGCCAGCAGTTCTCTCCCACCAGATACGCAGTATTTT
CDR3: CASSSLPPDTQYF

size: NA
V: TRBV4-2
D: TRBD2
J: TRBJ2-2
DNA: TGTGCCAGCAGCCAAGAACCTAGCGGGAGGTTGAACACCGGGGAGCTGTTTTTT
CDR3: CASSQEPSGRLNTGELFF

size: NA
V: TRBV12-3/TRBV12-4
D: NA
J: TRBJ1-5
DNA: TGTGCCAGTTGTCAGGTCCCCAATCAGCCCCAGCATTTT
CDR3: CASCQVPNQPQHF

size: NA
V: TRBV30
D: TRBD2
J: TRBJ2-1
DNA: TGTGCCTGGAGTGTACTTAGCGGGCGAGAGCAGTTCTTC
CDR3: CAWSVLSGREQFF

size: NA
V: TRBV12-3/TRBV12-4
D: TRBD2
J: TRBJ2-2
DNA: TGTGCCAGCAGTTTTCAACTAGCGGGGGGGCACGGGGAGCTGTTTTTT
CDR3: CASSFQLAGGHGELFF

size: few
V: TRBV20-1
D: NA
J: TRBJ1-1
DNA: TGCAGTGCTAGAGGGAGCGTCGGGGGCGCTTTCTTT
CDR3: CSARGSVGGAFF

size: NA
V: TRBV20-1
D: NA
J: TRBJ2-7
DNA: TGCAGTGCTCGGACTAATTGGGGGTCCTACGAGCAGTACTTC
CDR3: CSARTNWGSYEQYF

size: NA
V: TRBV7-2
D: NA
J: TRBJ2-1
DNA: TGTGCCAGCAGCCCACCCCCGGGAACGAATGAGCAGTTCTTC
CDR3: CASSPPPGTNEQFF

size: NA
V: TRBV7-9
D: TRBD2
J: TRBJ2-7
DNA: TGTGCCAGCAGCCGGGACTACGGCGAGCAGTACTTC
CDR3: CASSRDYGEQYF

size: few
V: TRBV5-6
D: TRBD2
J: TRBJ2-1
DNA: TGTGCCAGCAGCTTTGAGACTAGCGGGAGTGTATACAATGAGCAGTTCTTC
CDR3: CASSFETSGSVYNEQFF